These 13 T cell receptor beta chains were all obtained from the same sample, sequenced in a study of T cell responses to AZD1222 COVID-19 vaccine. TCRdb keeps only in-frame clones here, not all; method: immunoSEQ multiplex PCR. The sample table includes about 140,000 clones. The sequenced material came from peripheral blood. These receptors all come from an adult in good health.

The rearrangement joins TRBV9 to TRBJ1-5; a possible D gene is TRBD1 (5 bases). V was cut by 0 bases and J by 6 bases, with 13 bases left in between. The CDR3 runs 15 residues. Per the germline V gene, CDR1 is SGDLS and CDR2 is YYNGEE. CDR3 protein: CASSVAGALGQPQHF. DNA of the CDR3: TGTGCCAGCAGCGTAGCTGGGGCGTTGGGTCAGCCCCAGCATTTT.

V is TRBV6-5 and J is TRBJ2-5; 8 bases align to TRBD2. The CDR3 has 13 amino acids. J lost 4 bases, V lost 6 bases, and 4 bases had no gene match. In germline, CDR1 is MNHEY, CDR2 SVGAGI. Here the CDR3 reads CASRVAGRETQYF. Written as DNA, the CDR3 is TGTGCCAGCAGAGTAGCGGGGAGAGAGACCCAGTACTTC.

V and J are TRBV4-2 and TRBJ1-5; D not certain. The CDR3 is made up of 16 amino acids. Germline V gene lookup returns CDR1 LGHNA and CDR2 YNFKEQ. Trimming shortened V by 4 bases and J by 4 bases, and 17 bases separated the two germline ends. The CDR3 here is CASSPAGTEKNQPQHF. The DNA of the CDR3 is TGTGCCAGCAGCCCGGCAGGCACAGAGAAAAATCAGCCCCAGCATTTT.

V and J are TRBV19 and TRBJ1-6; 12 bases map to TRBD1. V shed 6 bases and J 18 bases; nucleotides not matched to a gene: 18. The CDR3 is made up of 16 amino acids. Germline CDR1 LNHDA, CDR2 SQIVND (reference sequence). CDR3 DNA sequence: TGTGCCAGTAGGCAAGATCCGGGACAGGGGGCCCGTTTGCACCACTTT. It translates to CASRQDPGQGARLHHF.

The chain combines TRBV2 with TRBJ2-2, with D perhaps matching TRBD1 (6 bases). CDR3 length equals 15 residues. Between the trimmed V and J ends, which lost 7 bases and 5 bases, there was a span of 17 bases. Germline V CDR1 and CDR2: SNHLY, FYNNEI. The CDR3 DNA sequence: TGTGCCAGCAAAATACAGGGCGCGAGGACCGGGGAGCTGTTTTTT. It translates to CASKIQGARTGELFF. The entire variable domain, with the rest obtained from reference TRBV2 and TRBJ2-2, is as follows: EPEVTQTPSHQVTQMGQEVILRCVPISNHLYFYWYRQILGQKVEFLVSFYNNEISEKSEIFDDQFSVERPDGSNFTLKIRSTKLEDSAMYFCASKIQGARTGELFFGEGSRLTVL.

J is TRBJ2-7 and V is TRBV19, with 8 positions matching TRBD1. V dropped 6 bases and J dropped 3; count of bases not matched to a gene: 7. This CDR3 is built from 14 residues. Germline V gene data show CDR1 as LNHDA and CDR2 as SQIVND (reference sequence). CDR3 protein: CASSPPGQDYEQYF. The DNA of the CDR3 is TGTGCCAGTAGCCCCCCGGGACAGGACTACGAGCAGTACTTC.

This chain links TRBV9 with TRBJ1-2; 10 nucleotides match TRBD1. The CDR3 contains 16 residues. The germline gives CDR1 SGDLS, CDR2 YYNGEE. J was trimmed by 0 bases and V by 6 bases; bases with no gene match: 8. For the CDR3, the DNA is TGTGCCAGCAAAGGGACAGGGGCCGAATCTAACTATGGCTACACCTTC. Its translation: CASKGTGAESNYGYTF.

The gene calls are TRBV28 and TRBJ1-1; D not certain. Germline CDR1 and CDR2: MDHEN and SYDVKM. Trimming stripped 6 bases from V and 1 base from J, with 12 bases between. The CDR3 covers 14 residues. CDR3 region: CASRFPHENTEAFF. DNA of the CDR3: TGTGCCAGCAGATTCCCCCATGAGAACACTGAAGCTTTCTTT.

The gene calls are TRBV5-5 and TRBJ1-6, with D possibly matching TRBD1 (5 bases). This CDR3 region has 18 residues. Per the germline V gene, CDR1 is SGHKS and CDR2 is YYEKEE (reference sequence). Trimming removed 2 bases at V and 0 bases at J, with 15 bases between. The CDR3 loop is CASSFRQGTNSYNSPLHF. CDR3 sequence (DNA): TGTGCCAGCAGCTTCCGGCAGGGTACGAACTCCTATAATTCACCCCTCCACTTT.

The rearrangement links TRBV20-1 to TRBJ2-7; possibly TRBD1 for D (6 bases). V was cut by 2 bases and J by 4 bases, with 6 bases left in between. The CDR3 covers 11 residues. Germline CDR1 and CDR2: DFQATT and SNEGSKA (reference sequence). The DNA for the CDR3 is TGCAGTGCTAGACAGGGGTACGAGCAGTACTTC. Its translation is CSARQGYEQYF.

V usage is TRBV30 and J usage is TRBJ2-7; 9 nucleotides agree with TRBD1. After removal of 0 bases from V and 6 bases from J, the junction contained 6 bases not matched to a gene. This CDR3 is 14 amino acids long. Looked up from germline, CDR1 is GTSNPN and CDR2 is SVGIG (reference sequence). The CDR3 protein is CAWSVLQGAGEQYF. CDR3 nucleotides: TGTGCCTGGAGTGTACTACAGGGGGCTGGCGAGCAGTACTTC.

CDR3 residues: CASSALEGFPPTEAFF. CDR3 nucleotide sequence: TGTGCCAGCAGTGCCTTGGAGGGTTTCCCACCCACTGAAGCTTTCTTT. The rearrangement links TRBV6-1 to TRBJ1-1; no clear D. CDR3 length: 16 amino acids. Per germline, CDR1 MNHNS and CDR2 SASEGT. The V and J ends lost 4 bases and 4 bases respectively, with 19 bases between them.

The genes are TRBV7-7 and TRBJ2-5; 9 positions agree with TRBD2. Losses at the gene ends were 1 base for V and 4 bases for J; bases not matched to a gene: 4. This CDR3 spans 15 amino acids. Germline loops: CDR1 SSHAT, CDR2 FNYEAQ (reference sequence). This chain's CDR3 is CASSLGAGGRETQYF. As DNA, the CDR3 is TGTGCCAGCAGCTTAGGGGCGGGGGGGCGAGAGACCCAGTACTTC.